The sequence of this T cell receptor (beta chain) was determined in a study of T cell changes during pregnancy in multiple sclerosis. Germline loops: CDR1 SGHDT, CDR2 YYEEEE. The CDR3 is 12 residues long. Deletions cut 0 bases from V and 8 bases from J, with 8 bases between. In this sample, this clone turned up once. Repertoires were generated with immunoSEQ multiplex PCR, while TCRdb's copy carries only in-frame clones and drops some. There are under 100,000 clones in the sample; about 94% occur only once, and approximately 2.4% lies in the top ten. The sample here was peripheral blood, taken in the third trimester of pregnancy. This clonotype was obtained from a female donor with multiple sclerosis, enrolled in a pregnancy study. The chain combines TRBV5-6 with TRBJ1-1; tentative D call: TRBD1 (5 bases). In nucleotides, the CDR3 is TGTGCCAGCAGCTTGGGACAGTTAGAAGCTTTCTTT. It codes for CASSLGQLEAFF.